This passage covers 27 T cell receptor beta chains from one sample sequenced in a study of cytomegalovirus exposure and HLA in healthy donors. Vbeta (60) and Jbeta (13) primers were used in the PCR. The table came from immunoSEQ multiplex PCR; TCRdb's copy has only in-frame clones and leaves some out. The data contain approximately 110,000 clones, over 70% of them singletons. The sample comprised PBMCs. Source of these receptors: a woman aged 40 to 50 in good health and CMV-seronegative.

The chain joins TRBV4-3 to TRBJ2-1, with 12 bases aligning to TRBD2. CDR3 length equals 16 residues. The germline V gene has CDR1 LGHNA and CDR2 YSLEER. V shed 3 bases, J shed 4 bases, and the junction held 4 bases outside the gene matches. CDR3 loop: CASSQDLAGGYNEQFF. DNA of the CDR3: TGCGCCAGCAGCCAGGATCTAGCGGGAGGGTACAATGAGCAGTTCTTC.

V is TRBV6-5 and J is TRBJ1-2; 9 bases match TRBD1. The CDR3 is 14 residues long. Germline V CDR1 and CDR2: MNHEY, SVGAGI. With 4 bases clipped from V and 6 bases from J, the junction kept 6 bases outside the gene matches. The CDR3 DNA reads TGTGCCAGCAGTTCTCAACAGGGGGCTGATGGCTACACCTTC. The encoded protein is CASSSQQGADGYTF.

J is TRBJ1-5 and V is TRBV28; 7 nucleotides match TRBD1. This CDR3 contains 21 residues. The V and J ends lost 3 bases and 0 bases, in that order; junction bases with no gene match: 20. Looked up from germline, CDR1 is MDHEN and CDR2 is SYDVKM. The CDR3 loop is CASSFPTSGGGTTHSNQPQHF. CDR3 nucleotide sequence: TGTGCCAGCAGTTTCCCCACAAGCGGAGGGGGCACAACTCATAGCAATCAGCCCCAGCATTTT.

Of note for this clone: Mismatch with germline at one junction end may stem from a read error. V and J are TRBV7-7 and TRBJ2-1; TRBD2 is a possible D gene (5 bases). Germline V gives CDR1 SSHAT, CDR2 FNYEAQ (reference sequence). The CDR3 totals 13 residues. DNA for the CDR3: TGTGCTAGCAGCTTAGTTCTCACGGCTAGCCAGTTCTTC. This gives the protein CASSLVLTASQFF.

The chain links TRBV4-1 to TRBJ2-1, with a tentative D call TRBD2 (5 bases). This CDR3 has 14 residues. Germline-derived CDR1 and CDR2 are MGHRA and YSYEKL. V was clipped by 1 base and J by 6 bases, with 10 bases between them. This CDR3 reads CASSQGPGVNEQFF. For the CDR3, the DNA is TGCGCCAGCAGCCAAGGTCCCGGGGTCAATGAGCAGTTCTTC.

V usage is TRBV6-4 and J usage is TRBJ2-3, with 12 bases that match TRBD1. Looked up from germline, CDR1 is MRHNA and CDR2 is SNTAGT. J gave up 4 bases and V 2 bases, and 4 bases lay outside the gene matches. The CDR3 spans 16 residues. In DNA, the CDR3 is TGTGCCAGCAGTGACGGGACAGGGGGCTCCGCAGATACGCAGTATTTT. Protein sequence: CASSDGTGGSADTQYF.

This clone appeared a few times. The rearrangement uses TRBV29-1 and TRBJ1-2; 7 bases are a match to TRBD1. The germline V gene has CDR1 SQVTM and CDR2 ANQGSEA. The V gene end was trimmed by 4 bases and the J gene end by 8 bases; junction bases not matched to a gene: 10. The CDR3 sequence is 13 residues long. CDR3: CSVAGQALGGYTF. The CDR3 DNA sequence: TGCAGCGTTGCCGGACAGGCCCTTGGGGGCTACACCTTC.

V usage is TRBV2 and J usage is TRBJ2-3; tentatively, D is TRBD1 (5 bases). Trimming removed 3 bases from V and 0 bases from J, with 16 bases in between. The CDR3 has 17 residues. Germline CDR1 is SNHLY and CDR2 is FYNNEI. In DNA form, the CDR3 reads TGTGCCAGCAGTGAGGGGCCCATCGTAGACAGCACAGATACGCAGTATTTT. Its protein product is CASSEGPIVDSTDTQYF.

The V and J genes are TRBV2 and TRBJ2-5; 7 nucleotides line up with TRBD1. Matching the DNA end better, TRBJ2-7 makes the J call doubtful. Per the germline V gene, CDR1 is SNHLY and CDR2 is FYNNEI. CDR3 length: 15 residues. CDR3 protein: CASSELGTESYEQYF. DNA for the CDR3: TGTGCCAGCAGTGAGCTGGGGACAGAGTCCTACGAGCAGTACTTC.

V and J are TRBV9 and TRBJ2-1; TRBD2 aligns across 8 bases. The CDR3 totals 17 residues. In germline, CDR1 is SGDLS, CDR2 YYNGEE. After removal of 2 bases from V and 9 bases from J, the junction contained 16 bases not matched to a gene. The CDR3 DNA reads TGTGCCAGCAGCGTCACAGCGGGGACCGGGGGGGCACGTGAGCAGTTCTTC. It specifies CASSVTAGTGGAREQFF.

The chain has TRBV4-2 and TRBJ1-1; tentatively, D is TRBD1 (5 bases). This CDR3 comprises 15 residues. Trimming cost V 4 bases and J 3 bases, with 15 bases left between them. Germline lookup yields CDR1 LGHNA and CDR2 YNFKEQ. The CDR3 is CASSLPGSRDTEAFF. The CDR3, as DNA: TGTGCCAGCAGCCTACCAGGGTCTCGTGACACTGAAGCTTTCTTT.

This rearrangement joins TRBV30 to TRBJ2-5, with a tentative D call TRBD2 (5 bases). This CDR3 is 13 amino acids long. Germline V gene sequence: CDR1 GTSNPN, CDR2 SVGIG (reference sequence). The V gene lost 2 bases and the J gene lost 2 bases, with 9 bases spanning the gap. CDR3 bases: TGTGCCTGGAGTCGAGGGTTTCAAGAGACCCAGTACTTC. Amino acid sequence: CAWSRGFQETQYF.

This chain joins TRBV5-1 and TRBJ2-2; D gene uncertain. The V end lost 5 bases, the J end lost 2 bases, and 19 bases lay between the germline ends. The CDR3 is 17 residues long. Germline CDR1 reads SGHRS; CDR2 reads YFSETQ. This CDR3 reads CASSVVVTNLNTGELFF. In DNA form, the CDR3 reads TGCGCCAGCAGTGTCGTAGTCACGAACCTCAACACCGGGGAGCTGTTTTTT. Full variable domain (outside the CDR3, taken from reference TRBV5-1 and TRBJ2-2): KAGVTQTPRYLIKTRGQQVTLSCSPISGHRSVSWYQQTPGQGLQFLFEYFSETQRNKGNFPGRFSGRQFSNSRSEMNVSTLELGDSALYLCASSVVVTNLNTGELFFGEGSRLTVL.

CDR3 loop: CASSSPLVSYTF. The DNA of the CDR3 is TGTGCCAGCAGTTCCCCCCTAGTTAGCTACACCTTC. This sequence joins TRBV28 and TRBJ1-2, with unresolved D. CDR3 size: 12 residues. CDR1 is MDHEN and CDR2 is SYDVKM in the germline V gene. Trimming cost V 4 bases and J 9 bases, with 12 bases left between them.

The CDR3 DNA is TGTGCCAGCAGCCCCAGACAGGGAGCATATGGCTACACCTTC. This encodes CASSPRQGAYGYTF. This chain links TRBV5-4 with TRBJ1-2, with 7 bases lining up with TRBD1. The CDR3 totals 14 residues. Germline V lookup: CDR1 SGHNT, CDR2 YYREEE (reference sequence). Trimming removed 4 bases from V and 5 bases from J; junction bases left unmatched: 8.

The gene calls are TRBV9 and TRBJ2-1, with D tentatively TRBD2 (5 bases). With 4 bases removed from V and 7 bases from J, the gap between germline ends came to 15 bases. This CDR3 spans 14 amino acids. From germline, CDR1 is SGDLS and CDR2 YYNGEE. CDR3 sequence reads: CASSRSERVNEQFF. DNA of the CDR3: TGTGCCAGCAGCCGCTCGGAGAGGGTTAATGAGCAGTTCTTC.

This chain joins TRBV27 and TRBJ2-7; the match to TRBD2 covers 9 bases. The germline V gene has CDR1 MNHEY and CDR2 SMNVEV (reference sequence). Trimming at V came to 2 bases and at J to 4 bases, leaving 18 bases not matched to a gene. There are 19 residues in the CDR3. The CDR3 loop is CASSLRASRSGGSLYEQYF. DNA for the CDR3: TGTGCCAGCAGTTTAAGGGCCAGTCGGAGCGGGGGGTCCCTGTACGAGCAGTACTTC.

This chain uses TRBV7-8 with TRBJ1-1; possible D gene TRBD1, 5 bases. Trimming left V 8 bases short and J 2 bases short, with 12 bases between. CDR1 SGHVS and CDR2 FQNEAQ come from the germline V gene. The CDR3 spans 13 residues. The DNA of the CDR3 is TGTGCCAGCGGAGGGCAGGGAAACACTGAAGCTTTCTTT. Its protein is CASGGQGNTEAFF.

The chain joins TRBV5-1 to TRBJ2-2; 12 nucleotides line up with TRBD1. CDR3 size: 15 residues. The V segment lost 4 bases and the J segment 6 bases; nucleotides outside the gene matches: 4. Germline V lookup: CDR1 SGHRS, CDR2 YFSETQ. The CDR3 coding sequence is TGCGCCAGCAGCACGGGGACAGGGGGCGCCGGGGAGCTGTTTTTT. Translation gives CASSTGTGGAGELFF.

J is TRBJ2-5 and V is TRBV6-1; 11 bases fit TRBD2. V was clipped by 3 bases and J by 5 bases; unmatched bases: 5. In germline, CDR1 is MNHNS, CDR2 SASEGT. This CDR3 spans 15 amino acids. CDR3 sequence (DNA): TGTGCCAGCAGTGAGGTAGCGGGGGGGCTGGAGACCCAGTACTTC. It yields the protein CASSEVAGGLETQYF.

The genes are TRBV7-2 and TRBJ2-5; TRBD1 aligns across 10 bases. From germline, CDR1 is SGHTA and CDR2 FQGNSA. J gave up 5 bases and V 4 bases, and 4 bases lay outside the gene matches. The CDR3 has 14 residues. CDR3 in DNA: TGTGCCAGCAGCTCCTGGACAGGGGGGGAGACCCAGTACTTC. Residues: CASSSWTGGETQYF.

This clone was picked up a small number of times. This chain uses TRBV12-5 with TRBJ2-1, with 11 bases matching TRBD2. This CDR3 has 20 residues. V trimming: 2 bases; J trimming: 0 bases; junction bases outside the gene matches: 12. Germline V lookup: CDR1 LGHNT, CDR2 FRNRAP. As DNA, the CDR3 is TGTGCTAGTGGTTTGCCTCGTAGGACTAGCGGGTTTCGCTCCTACAATGAGCAGTTCTTC. This codes for CASGLPRRTSGFRSYNEQFF.

This rearrangement joins TRBV6-1 to TRBJ2-5; 13 bases agree with TRBD2. This CDR3 region has 16 residues. Looked up from germline, CDR1 is MNHNS and CDR2 is SASEGT. Trimming took 4 bases from V and 5 from J; bases not matched to a gene: 7. CDR3 residues: CASSAGLAGATETQYF. The CDR3 DNA reads as TGTGCCAGCAGTGCCGGACTAGCGGGAGCAACTGAGACCCAGTACTTC.

The chain uses TRBV29-1 and TRBJ1-2; D is uncertain. Between the trimmed V and J ends, which lost 8 bases and 5 bases, there was a span of 21 bases. There are 14 residues in the CDR3. The germline CDR1 and CDR2 sequences are SQVTM and ANQGSEA. The CDR3, as DNA: TGCAGCACATCCCAGGCCCAGACATTATATGGCTACACCTTC. It is translated as CSTSQAQTLYGYTF.

This chain joins TRBV12-2 and TRBJ2-1; the D call in the table, TRBD2, was not verified against the DNA. TRBV12-2 is a recognized pseudogene. This CDR3 has 13 amino acids. The CDR3 here is CASRSFRRDEQFF. CDR3 in DNA: TGTGCAAGTCGCTCGTTCCGGAGGGATGAGCAGTTCTTC.

The chain combines TRBV2 with TRBJ2-6, with unresolved D. This CDR3 contains 11 residues. Germline V gene data show CDR1 as SNHLY and CDR2 as FYNNEI. V lost 7 bases and J 7 bases, leaving 5 bases between the germline ends. The CDR3 loop is CASKAANVLTF. The CDR3 DNA reads TGTGCCAGCAAAGCCGCCAACGTCCTGACTTTC.

The J gene is TRBJ1-1, the V gene TRBV6-5; no clear D. From germline, CDR1 is MNHEY and CDR2 SVGAGI. The CDR3 consists of 14 residues. Trimming stripped 6 bases from V and 2 bases from J, with 13 bases between. This CDR3 reads CASRTKQPNTEAFF. The CDR3 nucleotides are TGTGCCAGCAGGACTAAGCAGCCTAACACTGAAGCTTTCTTT.